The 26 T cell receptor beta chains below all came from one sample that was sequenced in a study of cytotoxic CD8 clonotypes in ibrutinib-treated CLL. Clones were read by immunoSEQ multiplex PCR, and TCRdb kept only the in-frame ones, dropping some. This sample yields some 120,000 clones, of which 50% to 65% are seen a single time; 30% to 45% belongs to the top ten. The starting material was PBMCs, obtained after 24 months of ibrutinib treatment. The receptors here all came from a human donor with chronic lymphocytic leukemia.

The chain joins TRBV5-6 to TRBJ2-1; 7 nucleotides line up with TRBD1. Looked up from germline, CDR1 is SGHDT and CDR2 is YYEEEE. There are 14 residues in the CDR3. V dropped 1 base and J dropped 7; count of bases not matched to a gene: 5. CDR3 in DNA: TGTGCCAGCAGCTTGAAGACAGGGTGGAATGAGCAGTTCTTC. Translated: CASSLKTGWNEQFF.

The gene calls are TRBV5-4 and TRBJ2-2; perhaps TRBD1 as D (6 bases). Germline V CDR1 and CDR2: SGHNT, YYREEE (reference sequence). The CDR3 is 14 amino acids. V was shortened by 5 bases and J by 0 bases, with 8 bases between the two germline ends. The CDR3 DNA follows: TGTGCCAGCAGATGGACAGCGAACACCGGGGAGCTGTTTTTT. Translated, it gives CASRWTANTGELFF.

Here the CDR3 reads CTSSQQGARDSGELFF. The CDR3 DNA reads as TGCACCAGCAGCCAGCAGGGGGCGCGTGATTCCGGGGAGCTGTTTTTT. This sequence joins TRBV1 and TRBJ2-2; the D segment call TRBD1 is taken from the table without a DNA check. TRBV1 is reported as a pseudogene. This CDR3 contains 16 residues.

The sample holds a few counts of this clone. This CDR3 is CASSPSRQGVWGYGYTF. The CDR3 nucleotides read TGTGCCAGCAGCCCCTCCCGACAGGGAGTTTGGGGCTATGGCTACACCTTC. The V and J genes are TRBV28 and TRBJ1-2, with 7 bases that match TRBD1. J lost 4 bases, V lost 6 bases, and 17 bases had no gene match. CDR1 is MDHEN, CDR2 SYDVKM, per germline. This CDR3 has 17 residues.

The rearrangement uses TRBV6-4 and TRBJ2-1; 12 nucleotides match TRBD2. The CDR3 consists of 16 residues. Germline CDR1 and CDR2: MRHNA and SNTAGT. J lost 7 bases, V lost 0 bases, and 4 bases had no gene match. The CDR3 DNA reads TGTGCCAGCAGTGACTCGTCTAGCGGGGGGGAAAATGAGCAGTTCTTC. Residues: CASSDSSSGGENEQFF.

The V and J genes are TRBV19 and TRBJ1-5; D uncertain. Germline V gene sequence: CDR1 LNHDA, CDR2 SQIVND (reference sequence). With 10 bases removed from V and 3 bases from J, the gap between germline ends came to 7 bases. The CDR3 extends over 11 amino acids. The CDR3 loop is CATGINQPQHF. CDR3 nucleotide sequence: TGTGCCACCGGGATCAATCAGCCCCAGCATTTT.

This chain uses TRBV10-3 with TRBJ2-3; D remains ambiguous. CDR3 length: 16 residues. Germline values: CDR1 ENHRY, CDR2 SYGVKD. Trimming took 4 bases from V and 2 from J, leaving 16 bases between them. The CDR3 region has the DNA TGTGCCATCAGTGGGAGCAGCTCTGAATCCACAGATACGCAGTATTTT. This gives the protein CAISGSSSESTDTQYF.

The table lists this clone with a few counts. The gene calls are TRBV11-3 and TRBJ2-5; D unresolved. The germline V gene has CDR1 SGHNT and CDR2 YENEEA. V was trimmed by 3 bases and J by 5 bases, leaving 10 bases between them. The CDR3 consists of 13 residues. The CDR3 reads CASSFSRLETQYF. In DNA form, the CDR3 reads TGTGCCAGCAGCTTCAGTAGGTTGGAGACCCAGTACTTC.

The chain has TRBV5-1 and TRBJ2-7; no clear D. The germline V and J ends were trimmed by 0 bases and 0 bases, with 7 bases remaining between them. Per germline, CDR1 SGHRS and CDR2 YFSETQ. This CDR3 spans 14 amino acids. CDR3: CASSLGSGSYEQYF. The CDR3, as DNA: TGCGCCAGCAGCTTGGGGTCAGGCTCCTACGAGCAGTACTTC.

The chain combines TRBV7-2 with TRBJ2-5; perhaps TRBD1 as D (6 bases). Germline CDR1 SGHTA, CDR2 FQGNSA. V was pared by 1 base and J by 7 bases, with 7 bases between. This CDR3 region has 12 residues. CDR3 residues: CASSLETGTQYF. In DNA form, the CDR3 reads TGTGCCAGCAGCTTAGAGACAGGGACCCAGTACTTC.

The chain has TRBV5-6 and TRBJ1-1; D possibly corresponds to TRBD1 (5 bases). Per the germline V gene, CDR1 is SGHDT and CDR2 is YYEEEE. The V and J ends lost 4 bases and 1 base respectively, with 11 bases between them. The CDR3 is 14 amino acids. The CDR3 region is CASSPGSWNTEAFF. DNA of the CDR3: TGTGCCAGCAGCCCAGGGTCCTGGAACACTGAAGCTTTCTTT.

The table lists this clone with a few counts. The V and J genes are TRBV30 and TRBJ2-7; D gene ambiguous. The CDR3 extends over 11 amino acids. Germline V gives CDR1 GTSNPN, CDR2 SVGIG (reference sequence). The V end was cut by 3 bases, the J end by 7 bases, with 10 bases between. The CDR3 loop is CAWSENSEQYF. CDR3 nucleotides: TGTGCCTGGAGCGAGAACAGTGAGCAGTACTTC.

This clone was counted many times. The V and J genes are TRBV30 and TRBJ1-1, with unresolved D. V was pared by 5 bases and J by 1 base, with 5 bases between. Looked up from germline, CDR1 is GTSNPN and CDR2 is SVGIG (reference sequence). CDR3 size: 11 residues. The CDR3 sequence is CAWGENTEAFF. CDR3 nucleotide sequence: TGTGCCTGGGGGGAGAACACTGAAGCTTTCTTT. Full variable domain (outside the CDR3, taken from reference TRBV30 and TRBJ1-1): SQTIHQWPATLVQPVGSPLSLECTVEGTSNPNLYWYRQAAGRGLQLLFYSVGIGQISSEVPQNLSASRPQDRQFILSSKKLLLSDSGFYLCAWGENTEAFFGQGTRLTVV.

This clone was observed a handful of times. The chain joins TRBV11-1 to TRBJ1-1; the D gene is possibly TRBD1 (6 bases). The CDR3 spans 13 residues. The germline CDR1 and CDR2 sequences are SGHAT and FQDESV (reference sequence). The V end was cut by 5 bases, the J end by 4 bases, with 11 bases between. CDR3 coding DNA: TGTGCCAGCAGCGAAGACAGGAGCACTGAAGCTTTCTTT. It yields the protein CASSEDRSTEAFF. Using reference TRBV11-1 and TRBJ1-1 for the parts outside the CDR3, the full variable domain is EAEVAQSPRYKITEKSQAVAFWCDPISGHATLYWYRQILGQGPELLVQFQDESVVDDSQLPKDRFSAERLKGVDSTLKIQPAELGDSAMYLCASSEDRSTEAFFGQGTRLTVV.

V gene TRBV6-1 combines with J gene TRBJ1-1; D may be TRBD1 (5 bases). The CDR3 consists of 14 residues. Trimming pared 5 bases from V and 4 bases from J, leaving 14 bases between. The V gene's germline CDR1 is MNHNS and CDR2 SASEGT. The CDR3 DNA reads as TGTGCCAGCAGTCTTCAGGGTCCAGGCACTGAAGCTTTCTTT. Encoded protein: CASSLQGPGTEAFF.

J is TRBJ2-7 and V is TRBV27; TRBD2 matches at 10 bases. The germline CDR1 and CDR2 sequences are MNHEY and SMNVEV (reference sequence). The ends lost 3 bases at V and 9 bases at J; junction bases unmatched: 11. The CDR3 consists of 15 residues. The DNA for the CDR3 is TGTGCCAGCAGTTTTAATAGCGGGGGGCTCGGTGGGCAGTACTTC. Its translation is CASSFNSGGLGGQYF.

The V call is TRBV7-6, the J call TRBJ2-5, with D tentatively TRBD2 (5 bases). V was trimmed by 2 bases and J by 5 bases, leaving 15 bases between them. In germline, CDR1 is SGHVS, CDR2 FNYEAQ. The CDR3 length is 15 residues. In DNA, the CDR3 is TGTGCCAGCAGCTTAATGGAGGTTTACGGGGAGACCCAGTACTTC. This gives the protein CASSLMEVYGETQYF.

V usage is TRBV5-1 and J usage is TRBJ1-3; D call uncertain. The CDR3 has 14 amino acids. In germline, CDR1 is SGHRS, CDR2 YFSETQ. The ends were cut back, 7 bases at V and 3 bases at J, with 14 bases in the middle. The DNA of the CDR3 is TGCGCCAGCGCCCAGGACCGCTTTGGAAACACCATATATTTT. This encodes CASAQDRFGNTIYF.

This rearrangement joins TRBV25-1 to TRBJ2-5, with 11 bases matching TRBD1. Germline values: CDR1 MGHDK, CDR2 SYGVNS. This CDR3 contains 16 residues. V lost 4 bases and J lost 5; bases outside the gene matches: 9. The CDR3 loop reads CASSGTGTGGRETQYF. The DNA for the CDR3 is TGTGCCAGCAGTGGCACCGGGACAGGGGGACGTGAGACCCAGTACTTC.

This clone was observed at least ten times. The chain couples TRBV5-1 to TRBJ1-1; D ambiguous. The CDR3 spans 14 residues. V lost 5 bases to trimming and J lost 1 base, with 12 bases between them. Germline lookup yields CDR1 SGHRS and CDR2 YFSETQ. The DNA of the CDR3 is TGCGCCAGCAGTCCAGACGGATCGAACACTGAAGCTTTCTTT. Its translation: CASSPDGSNTEAFF.

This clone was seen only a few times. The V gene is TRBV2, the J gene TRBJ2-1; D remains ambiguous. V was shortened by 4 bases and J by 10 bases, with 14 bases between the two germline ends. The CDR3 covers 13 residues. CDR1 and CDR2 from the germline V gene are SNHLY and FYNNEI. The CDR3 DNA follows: TGTGCCAGCAGTGGCAACTCACTCCGGGAGCAGTTCTTC. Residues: CASSGNSLREQFF. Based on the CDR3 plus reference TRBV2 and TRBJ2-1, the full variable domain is EPEVTQTPSHQVTQMGQEVILRCVPISNHLYFYWYRQILGQKVEFLVSFYNNEISEKSEIFDDQFSVERPDGSNFTLKIRSTKLEDSAMYFCASSGNSLREQFFGPGTRLTVL.

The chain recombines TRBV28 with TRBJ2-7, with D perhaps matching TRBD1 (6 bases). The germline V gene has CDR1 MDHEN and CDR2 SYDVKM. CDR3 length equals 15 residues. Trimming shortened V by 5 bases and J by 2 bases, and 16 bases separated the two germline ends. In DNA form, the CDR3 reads TGTGCCAGCAGTAACGACAGGTTCTCCACCTACGAGCAGTACTTC. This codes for CASSNDRFSTYEQYF.

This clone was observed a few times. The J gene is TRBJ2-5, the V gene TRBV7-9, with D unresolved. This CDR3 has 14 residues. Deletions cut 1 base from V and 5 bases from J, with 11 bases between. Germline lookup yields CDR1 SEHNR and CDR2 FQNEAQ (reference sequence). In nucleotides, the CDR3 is TGTGCCAGCAGCTTAGTGGTTCTAGAGGAGACCCAGTACTTC. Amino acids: CASSLVVLEETQYF.

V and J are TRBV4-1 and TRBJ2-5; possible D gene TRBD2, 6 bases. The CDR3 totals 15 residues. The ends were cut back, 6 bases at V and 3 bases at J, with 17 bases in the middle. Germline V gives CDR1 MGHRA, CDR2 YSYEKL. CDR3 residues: CASSPSTGTEETQYF. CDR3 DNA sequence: TGCGCCAGCAGTCCAAGTACGGGGACTGAAGAGACCCAGTACTTC.

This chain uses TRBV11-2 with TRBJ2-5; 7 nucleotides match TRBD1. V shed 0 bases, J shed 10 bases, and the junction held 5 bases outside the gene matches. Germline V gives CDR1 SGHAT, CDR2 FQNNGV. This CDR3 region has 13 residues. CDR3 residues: CASSLEAAGGQYF. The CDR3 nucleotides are TGTGCCAGCAGCTTAGAGGCAGCAGGGGGCCAGTACTTC.

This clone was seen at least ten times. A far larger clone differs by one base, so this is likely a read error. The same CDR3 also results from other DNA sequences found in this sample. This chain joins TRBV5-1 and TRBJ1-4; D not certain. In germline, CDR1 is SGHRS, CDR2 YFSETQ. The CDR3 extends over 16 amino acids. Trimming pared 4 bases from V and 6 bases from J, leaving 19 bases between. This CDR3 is CASSRAGGGEDEKLFF. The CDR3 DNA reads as TGCGCCAGCAGCAGGGCAGGCGGTGGGGAAGATGAAAAACTGTTTTTT.